This T cell receptor beta chain was captured in a study of PD-L1 blockade in urothelial cancer. Generated by immunoSEQ multiplex PCR, the TCRdb table keeps only in-frame clones and is missing some. This sample has 38,000 or so clones, with around 82% found just once. Sample: PBMCs, taken around atezolizumab (anti-PD-L1) treatment. This TCR was sampled from a man between 60 and 70 years old with urothelial cancer.

The CDR3 loop reads CASSLRQFQETQYF. The CDR3 DNA is TGTGCCAGCAGCCTCCGACAGTTCCAAGAGACCCAGTACTTC. The genes are TRBV9 and TRBJ2-5; D is possibly TRBD1 (5 bases). Germline V lookup: CDR1 SGDLS, CDR2 YYNGEE. The CDR3 runs to 14 residues. V dropped 4 bases and J dropped 1 base, with 11 bases sitting between them.